This T cell receptor beta chain derives from a study of OX40 agonist ivuxolimab in advanced cancers. Germline CDR1 is SQVTM and CDR2 is ANQGSEA. V was clipped by 4 bases and J by 5 bases, with 17 bases between them. The CDR3 has 14 amino acids. Libraries were prepared by immunoSEQ multiplex PCR; TCRdb keeps only in-frame clonotypes and omits some of them. The sample shows 70,000 to 90,000 clones, about 92% of them seen only once. The V call is TRBV29-1, the J call TRBJ2-5; D may be TRBD2 (6 bases). The sequencing here drew on CD4+ or CD8+ T cells sorted from blood, taken in a trial of the OX40 agonist ivuxolimab. This clonotype originated in an adult with an advanced solid tumor such as melanoma, head and neck, liver or kidney cancer. The CDR3 DNA reads TGCAGCGTTGTTATACCTCGGGGGATGGAGACCCAGTACTTC. Its protein is CSVVIPRGMETQYF.